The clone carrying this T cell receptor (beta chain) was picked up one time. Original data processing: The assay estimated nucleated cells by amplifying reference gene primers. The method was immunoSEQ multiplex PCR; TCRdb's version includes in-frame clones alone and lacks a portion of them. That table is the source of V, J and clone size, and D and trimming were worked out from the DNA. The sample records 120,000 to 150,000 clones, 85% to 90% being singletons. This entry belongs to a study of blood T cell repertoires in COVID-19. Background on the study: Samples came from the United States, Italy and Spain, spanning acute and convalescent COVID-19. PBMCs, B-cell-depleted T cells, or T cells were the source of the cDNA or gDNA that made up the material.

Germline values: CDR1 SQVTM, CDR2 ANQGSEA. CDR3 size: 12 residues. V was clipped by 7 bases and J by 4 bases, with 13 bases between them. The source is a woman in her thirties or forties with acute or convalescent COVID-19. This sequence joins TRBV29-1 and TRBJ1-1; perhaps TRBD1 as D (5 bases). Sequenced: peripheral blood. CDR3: CSAGDSSTEAFF. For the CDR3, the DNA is TGCAGCGCTGGGGACTCCTCCACTGAAGCTTTCTTT.